A selection of T cell receptor beta chains follows, all from one sample in a study of beta chain features in type 1 diabetes. Sequencing was performed with immunoSEQ multiplex PCR; in TCRdb, only in-frame clones are kept and a portion is missing. The sample carries roughly 400,000 clones, about 10% recorded once. Sequenced input: central memory CD4+ T cells from blood. All receptors come from a man between 25 and 39 years old with type 1 diabetes. Each CDR3 is given with its conserved first and last residue. D genes are given only for firm matches. Some rows have no size entry. The others give once, few or many, or a class for an expanded clone.

clone size	V gene	J gene	D gene	CDR3 DNA	CDR3 protein
.	TRBV27	TRBJ2-7	TRBD1	TGTGCCAGCAGTGCCTTCCTGGACAGGGTCAGCGAGCAGTACTTC	CASSAFLDRVSEQYF
few	TRBV7-9	TRBJ1-2	TRBD1	TGTGCCAGCAGCCGACCCCCAGGACAGGAAGACTTC	CASSRPPGQEDF
few	TRBV7-2	TRBJ1-5	.	TGTGCCAGCAGTCGGGACCTGGATCAGCCCCAGCATTTT	CASSRDLDQPQHF
.	TRBV27	TRBJ2-1	.	TGTGCCAGCAGTTTCCCCTCGGGGCTAGGAAATGAGCAGTTCTTC	CASSFPSGLGNEQFF
.	TRBV28	TRBJ1-1	TRBD1	TGTGCCAGCAGTTCCGGGACAGCGGACACTGAAGCTTTCTTT	CASSSGTADTEAFF
few	TRBV14	TRBJ2-5	.	TGTGCCAGCAGCCCCGCCGGGACGGCGAAAGGGACCCAGTACTTC	CASSPAGTAKGTQYF
many	TRBV19	TRBJ2-5	TRBD2	TGTGCCAGTAGAATGGCGGGAGGTGGAGAGACCCAGTACTTC	CASRMAGGGETQYF
few	TRBV7-2	TRBJ2-3	.	TGTGCCTCCAGGTCAGCAGATACGCAGTATTTT	CASRSADTQYF
.	TRBV5-6	TRBJ1-5	.	TGTGCCAGCAGCTTGGCCAGACAGGGCAATCAGCCCCAGCATTTT	CASSLARQGNQPQHF
.	TRBV11-2	TRBJ2-2	TRBD2	TGTGCCAGCAGCTTAGTTTCTTGGGCTAGCGGGAGAGCTGGGGAGCTGTTTTTT	CASSLVSWASGRAGELFF
few	TRBV28	TRBJ1-1	TRBD1	TGTGCCAGCACCGAACCCGCAGGGGGGGACACTGAAGCTTTCTTT	CASTEPAGGDTEAFF
few	TRBV6-6	TRBJ2-7	.	TGTGCCAGCAGTTACTCTGGGTTGGAGGAGCAGTACTTC	CASSYSGLEEQYF
.	TRBV10-3	TRBJ2-2	.	TGTGCCATCAGCGGTGGAGGGGTGGACACCGGGGAGCTGTTTTTT	CAISGGGVDTGELFF
few	TRBV6-1	TRBJ2-7	TRBD2	TGTGCCAGCAGTGAAGGGGGACTAGCGACCTACGAGCAGTACTTC	CASSEGGLATYEQYF
many	TRBV7-9	TRBJ2-5	.	TGTGCCAGCAGCTCCTTCCTCGCCCTCGGGGAGACCCAGTACTTC	CASSSFLALGETQYF
.	TRBV11-2	TRBJ2-1	TRBD2	TGTGCCAGCAGCTTAGAAGGCGGGAGCGGGATATCCTACAATGAGCAGTTCTTC	CASSLEGGSGISYNEQFF